This T cell receptor (beta chain) was sequenced during a study of identical twins. General study points: Researchers caution that invariant MAIT and iNKT cells could partly confound zero-insertion analyses. Findings depended on cross-sectional statistics rather than tracking the same donors.

This clonotype was found many times. What it binds is unknown. Template switching added a universal primer binding site, and final cDNA carried unique molecular identifiers. Via MiXCR, TCRdb re-called the 5' RACE reads, giving one row per CDR3 protein. The sample lists approximately 670,000 distinct CDR3 sequences, 5.5% to 7.5% occurring once. Per germline, CDR1 MNHEY and CDR2 SMNVEV (reference sequence). The CDR3 contains 13 residues. The V gene end was trimmed by 10 bases and the J gene end by 16 bases; junction bases not matched to a gene: 12. Sequencing was carried out using naive T cells sorted from blood. V is TRBV27 and J is TRBJ2-1, with TRBD2 identical over 14 bases. This sequence was found in a man aged 18-30 years in good health. The CDR3 here is CATGTSGSRRYFF. CDR3 DNA sequence: TGTGCCACCGGGACTAGCGGGAGCCGACGTTATTTCTTC.